The rows below give T cell receptor beta chains drawn from one sample of a study of PD-L1 blockade in urothelial cancer. The table came from immunoSEQ multiplex PCR; TCRdb's copy has only in-frame clones and leaves some out. The sample lists tens of thousands of clones, under 90% occurring once. This material consisted of PBMCs, taken around atezolizumab (anti-PD-L1) treatment. These receptors all come from a man aged 70-80 years with urothelial cancer. CDR3s include the opening cysteine and the closing phenylalanine or tryptophan. Each record gives: J gene, D gene, V gene, clone size, CDR3 protein, CDR3 DNA. A D gene is named only where the DNA matches it firmly. A row's size may be missing; if present it is once, few, many or a size class.

J: TRBJ2-3; D: TRBD2; V: TRBV29-1; size: NA; CDR3: CSARGGRSVQGRGLLKPDTQYF; DNA: TGCAGCGCCCGGGGGGGTCGTTCAGTACAGGGACGAGGACTACTTAAACCAGATACGCAGTATTTT
J: TRBJ1-1; D: NA; V: TRBV5-6; size: NA; CDR3: CASTLLAGNTEAFF; DNA: TGTGCCAGCACCCTCCTGGCAGGGAACACTGAAGCTTTCTTT
J: TRBJ2-7; D: TRBD2; V: TRBV19; size: NA; CDR3: CASSPGLATYEQYF; DNA: TGTGCCAGTAGCCCGGGACTAGCTACTTACGAGCAGTACTTC
J: TRBJ2-5; D: TRBD2; V: TRBV5-1; size: NA; CDR3: CASAGGAYQETQYF; DNA: TGCGCCAGCGCGGGGGGCGCTTACCAAGAGACCCAGTACTTC
J: TRBJ2-2; D: TRBD1; V: TRBV18; size: few; CDR3: CASSHGDSYTGELFF; DNA: TGTGCCAGCTCTCATGGGGACAGCTACACCGGGGAGCTGTTTTTT
J: TRBJ2-3; D: NA; V: TRBV18; size: few; CDR3: CASSPRTAYGDTQYF; DNA: TGTGCCAGCTCACCACGAACAGCCTACGGAGATACGCAGTATTTT
J: TRBJ2-1; D: NA; V: TRBV10-1; size: NA; CDR3: CASSERLVAYNEQFF; DNA: TGCGCCAGCAGTGAACGACTAGTGGCGTACAATGAGCAGTTCTTC
J: TRBJ2-7; D: TRBD2; V: TRBV10-1; size: once; CDR3: CASSREGGYEQYF; DNA: TGCGCCAGCAGCCGGGAGGGAGGCTACGAGCAGTACTTC
J: TRBJ2-1; D: TRBD1; V: TRBV9; size: NA; CDR3: CASTARTGSNEQFF; DNA: TGTGCCAGCACCGCTAGGACAGGGTCGAATGAGCAGTTCTTC
J: TRBJ2-5; D: TRBD1; V: TRBV19; size: once; CDR3: CASNDRGMETQYF; DNA: TGTGCCAGTAACGACAGGGGGATGGAGACCCAGTACTTC
J: TRBJ1-2; D: TRBD1; V: TRBV5-6; size: NA; CDR3: CASSPDTGDNYGYTF; DNA: TGTGCCAGCAGCCCCGACACAGGGGACAACTATGGCTACACCTTC
J: TRBJ2-7; D: NA; V: TRBV27; size: NA; CDR3: CASSPGTSSYEQYF; DNA: TGTGCCAGCAGTCCCGGGACAAGCTCCTACGAGCAGTACTTC
J: TRBJ2-3; D: NA; V: TRBV7-9; size: few; CDR3: CASSLGRAPLDTQYF; DNA: TGTGCCAGCAGCTTAGGGAGGGCTCCTTTAGATACGCAGTATTTT
J: TRBJ1-4; D: NA; V: TRBV2; size: NA; CDR3: CASSLLTATNEKLFF; DNA: TGTGCCAGCAGTTTACTTACCGCAACTAATGAAAAACTGTTTTTT
J: TRBJ2-1; D: TRBD2; V: TRBV19; size: NA; CDR3: CASSYMGGWYNEQFF; DNA: TGTGCCAGTAGTTACATGGGGGGGTGGTACAATGAGCAGTTCTTC